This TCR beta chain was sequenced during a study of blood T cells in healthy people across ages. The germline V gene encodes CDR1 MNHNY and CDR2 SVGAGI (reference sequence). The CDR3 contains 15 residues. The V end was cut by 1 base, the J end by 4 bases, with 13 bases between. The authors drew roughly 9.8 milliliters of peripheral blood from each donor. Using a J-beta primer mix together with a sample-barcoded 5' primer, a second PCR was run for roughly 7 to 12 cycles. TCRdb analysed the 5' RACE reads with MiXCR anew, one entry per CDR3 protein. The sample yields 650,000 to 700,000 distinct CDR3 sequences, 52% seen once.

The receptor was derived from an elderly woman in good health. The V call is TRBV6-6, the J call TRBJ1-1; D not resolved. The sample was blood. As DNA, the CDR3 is TGTGCCAGCAGTTACTTGGTTCCTTTTATCACTGAAGCTTTCTTT. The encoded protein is CASSYLVPFITEAFF.